The clone carrying this T cell receptor (beta chain) was observed a single time. Other DNA sequences from this sample encode an identical CDR3 as well. The J segment lost 7 bases and the V segment lost 3 bases, leaving 3 bases of the junction unmatched. The CDR3 length is 13 residues. CDR1 is MDHEN and CDR2 is SYDVKM in the germline V gene. The sample comes from a study of blood T cell repertoires in COVID-19. Background on the study: The analysed material was cDNA or gDNA that came from T cells, B-cell-depleted T cells, or PBMCs.

Original processing methods: Amplification of reference gene primers provided the estimated nucleated cell counts. Only in-frame clones appear in the TCRdb table, and some are missing; sequencing was by immunoSEQ multiplex PCR. The D gene and trimming were derived from the DNA, and the V and J assignments and clone size from that table. The sample lists a few hundred thousand clones; roughly 88% were seen once. The TCR originated in a woman between 25 and 40 years old with active or convalescent COVID-19. The material sequenced was peripheral blood. The rearrangement joins TRBV28 to TRBJ1-5; TRBD1 aligns across 7 bases. The CDR3 DNA is TGTGCCAGCAGTTTGACAGGGAACCAGCCCCAGCATTTT. Residues: CASSLTGNQPQHF. Combining the CDR3 with reference TRBV28 and TRBJ1-5 gives the whole variable domain DVKVTQSSRYLVKRTGEKVFLECVQDMDHENMFWYRQDPGLGLRLIYFSYDVKMKEKGDIPEGYSVSREKKERFSLILESASTNQTSMYLCASSLTGNQPQHFGDGTRLSIL.